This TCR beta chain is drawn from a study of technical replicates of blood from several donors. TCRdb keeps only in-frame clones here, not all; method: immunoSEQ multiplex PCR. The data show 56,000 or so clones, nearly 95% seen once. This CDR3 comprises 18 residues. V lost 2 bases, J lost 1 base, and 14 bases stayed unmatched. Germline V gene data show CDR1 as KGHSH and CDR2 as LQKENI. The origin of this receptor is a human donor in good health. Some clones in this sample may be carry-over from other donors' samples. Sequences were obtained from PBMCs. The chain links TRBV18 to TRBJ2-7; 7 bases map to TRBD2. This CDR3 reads CASSPSTDRGGDSYEQYF. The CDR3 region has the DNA TGTGCCAGCTCACCAAGTACTGATAGGGGAGGGGATTCCTACGAGCAGTACTTC. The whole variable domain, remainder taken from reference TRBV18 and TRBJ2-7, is NAGVMQNPRHLVRRRGQEARLRCSPMKGHSHVYWYRQLPEEGLKFMVYLQKENIIDESGMPKERFSAEFPKEGPSILRIQQVVRGDSAAYFCASSPSTDRGGDSYEQYFGPGTRLTVT.